The rows below give T cell receptor beta chains drawn from one sample of a study of shared clonotypes between healthy human individuals. Assay used: immunoSEQ multiplex PCR; TCRdb lists only in-frame clones, some missing. The sample yields roughly 2.5 million clones, approximately 90% seen once. Material: naive CD4+ T cells sorted from blood. The receptors come from a man in his late teens or twenties in good health. Each CDR3 is given with its conserved first and last residue. Each record gives: CDR3 protein, CDR3 DNA, clone size, D gene, J gene, V gene. A D gene is named only where the DNA matches it firmly. Clone size is shown for a subset of rows, as once, few, many or a class of expanded clone.

CASSLDLLRQYEQYF,TGTGCCAGCAGCTTAGACCTCCTGCGACAGTACGAGCAGTACTTC,-,-,TRBJ2-7,TRBV11-2
CAISDGRGADTQYF,TGTGCCATCAGTGATGGCCGTGGGGCAGATACGCAGTATTTT,-,-,TRBJ2-3,TRBV10-3
CASSQEAEGKNIQYF,TGCGCCAGCAGCCAAGAAGCCGAGGGGAAAAACATTCAGTACTTC,-,-,TRBJ2-4,TRBV4-3
CASSIAAAGELFF,TGTGCCAGTAGTATAGCCGCGGCCGGGGAGCTGTTTTTT,-,-,TRBJ2-2,TRBV19
CASSLRTSATYEQYF,TGTGCCAGCAGCTTAAGGACTAGCGCAACCTACGAGCAGTACTTC,-,TRBD2,TRBJ2-7,TRBV7-6
CASSPTGAGGNQPQHF,TGTGCCAGCAGTCCGACAGGGGCTGGTGGCAATCAGCCCCAGCATTTT,-,TRBD1,TRBJ1-5,TRBV6-6
CASSSLRDRGNNEQFF,TGTGCCAGCAGTTCGCTCCGGGACAGGGGAAACAATGAGCAGTTCTTC,-,TRBD1,TRBJ2-1,TRBV28
CASKDRVNTEAFF,TGTGCCAGCAAAGACAGGGTGAACACTGAAGCTTTCTTT,-,TRBD1,TRBJ1-1,TRBV25-1
CASSLVFGTVGNTIYF,TGTGCCAGCAGCTTGGTATTCGGGACGGTTGGAAACACCATATATTTT,-,-,TRBJ1-3,TRBV5-6
CASSVAGGAWGNTIYF,TGTGCCAGCAGCGTAGCTGGGGGGGCTTGGGGAAACACCATATATTTT,-,-,TRBJ1-3,TRBV9
CASRIQGQGAIGELFF,TGTGCCAGTAGGATTCAGGGACAGGGGGCTATCGGGGAGCTGTTTTTT,-,TRBD1,TRBJ2-2,TRBV19
CASSLTGTGANVLTF,TGTGCCAGCAGCCTCACAGGGACTGGGGCCAACGTCCTGACTTTC,-,-,TRBJ2-6,TRBV25-1
CASSLGTSNSGANVLTF,TGTGCCAGCAGCTTAGGGACTAGCAACTCTGGGGCCAACGTCCTGACTTTC,-,TRBD2,TRBJ2-6,TRBV7-9
CASSQNRGDNYEQYF,TGCGCCAGCAGCCAAAACAGGGGGGACAATTACGAGCAGTACTTC,-,TRBD1,TRBJ2-7,TRBV4-1
CASSRLTSTDTQYF,TGTGCCAGCAGCAGACTGACTAGCACAGATACGCAGTATTTT,-,-,TRBJ2-3,TRBV7-6
CASSADRPHLYTGELFF,TGTGCCAGCAGCGCGGACAGACCCCATCTCTACACCGGGGAGCTGTTTTTT,-,-,TRBJ2-2,TRBV7-9
CASSFLRVIMNTEAFF,TGTGCCAGCAGCTTTCTTCGTGTGATTATGAACACTGAAGCTTTCTTT,-,-,TRBJ1-1,TRBV5-4
CASSESGLGGLETQYF,TGCGCCAGCAGTGAGTCCGGTCTAGGGGGGCTTGAGACCCAGTACTTC,-,-,TRBJ2-5,TRBV10-1
CASSASGGSSYEQYF,TGTGCCAGCAGCGCCAGCGGGGGGAGCTCCTACGAGCAGTACTTC,-,TRBD2,TRBJ2-7,TRBV9
CAWSTGLAAYNEQFF,TGTGCCTGGAGTACCGGACTAGCGGCATACAATGAGCAGTTCTTC,-,TRBD2,TRBJ2-1,TRBV30
CASSFDIGDTEAFF,TGTGCCAGCAGCTTTGATATCGGGGACACTGAAGCTTTCTTT,-,-,TRBJ1-1,TRBV7-3
CASSRQGATYEQYF,TGTGCCAGCAGCCGACAGGGGGCCACCTACGAGCAGTACTTC,once,TRBD1,TRBJ2-7,TRBV7-2
CASSYVGQGGNEQYF,TGTGCCAGCAGTTACGTCGGACAGGGAGGGAACGAGCAGTACTTC,-,-,TRBJ2-7,TRBV6-6
CASSEGASGKETQYF,TGTGCCAGCAGTGAAGGGGCTAGCGGCAAAGAGACCCAGTACTTC,-,TRBD2,TRBJ2-5,TRBV6-1
CASSLVGGPYEKLFF,TGTGCCAGCAGCTTGGTGGGGGGCCCTTACGAAAAACTGTTTTTT,-,-,TRBJ1-4,TRBV5-6
CASSIEGGTGREQFF,TGTGCCAGTAGTATAGAGGGAGGGACAGGGCGTGAGCAGTTCTTC,-,TRBD1,TRBJ2-1,TRBV19
CASSLGTGGIGRDTQYF,TGTGCCAGCAGCTTGGGGACAGGGGGGATCGGGAGGGATACGCAGTATTTT,-,TRBD1,TRBJ2-3,TRBV5-4
CASSLVRGRAQETQYF,TGTGCCAGCAGCTTAGTCCGCGGGAGGGCTCAGGAGACCCAGTACTTC,once,TRBD2,TRBJ2-5,TRBV11-2
CASSLARGLNKSSYEQYF,TGTGCCAGCAGCTTAGCGCGGGGGTTAAATAAAAGCTCCTACGAGCAGTACTTC,-,TRBD2,TRBJ2-7,TRBV7-2
CAISESAASSYEQYF,TGTGCCATCAGTGAGTCGGCTGCGAGCTCCTACGAGCAGTACTTC,-,-,TRBJ2-7,TRBV10-3
CASSYGAGSRDTEAFF,TGTGCCAGCAGTTACGGCGCAGGGAGTAGGGACACTGAAGCTTTCTTT,-,-,TRBJ1-1,TRBV6-5
CASSSSTGTLYGYTF,TGCGCCAGCAGCTCTTCGACAGGGACCCTCTATGGCTACACCTTC,-,TRBD1,TRBJ1-2,TRBV5-1
CASSQGQRAYGYTF,TGTGCCAGCAGCCAGGGACAGCGGGCGTATGGCTACACCTTC,once,TRBD1,TRBJ1-2,TRBV5-6
CASSLGGGPQHF,TGTGCCAGCAGCTTAGGGGGTGGGCCCCAGCATTTT,-,-,TRBJ1-5,TRBV5-4
CASRGGTGVTGELFF,TGTGCCAGCAGGGGGGGGACTGGAGTCACCGGGGAGCTGTTTTTT,-,TRBD2,TRBJ2-2,TRBV27
CASSLGGSSSGYTF,TGTGCCAGCAGCTTAGGGGGCTCATCTTCGGGCTACACCTTC,once,-,TRBJ1-2,TRBV7-9
CASSSLPGSYGQYF,TGCGCCAGCAGCTCCCTGCCGGGGTCCTACGGGCAGTACTTC,-,-,TRBJ2-7,TRBV5-1
CASSKAGGPNTEAFF,TGTGCCAGCAGCAAAGCGGGAGGGCCGAACACTGAAGCTTTCTTT,-,-,TRBJ1-1,TRBV21-1
CASSEARVHEQYF,TGTGCCAGCAGTGAAGCTAGGGTTCACGAGCAGTACTTC,-,-,TRBJ2-7,TRBV6-1
CASSEDRAHSGANVLTF,TGTGCCAGCAGTGAAGACAGGGCCCACTCTGGGGCCAACGTCCTGACTTTC,-,TRBD1,TRBJ2-6,TRBV5-6
CASSGGTDTQYF,TGTGCCAGCAGTGGGGGGACAGATACGCAGTATTTT,-,-,TRBJ2-3,TRBV2